This TCR beta chain was sequenced in a study of post-analysis software for immune sequencing data. Whole-study findings and limits: When patients were compared with controls, four or five TRBV segments were more frequent, TRBV5-6, TRBV5-1 and TRBV20-1 among them.

This clonotype was seen a handful of times. As yet, its antigen is unknown. The CDR3 sequence is 14 residues long. V dropped 1 base and J dropped 7 bases, with 14 bases sitting between them. Unique molecular identifiers were present in the TCR beta cDNA libraries. One entry per CDR3 protein, called by TCRdb with MiXCR from the PCR reads. Of approximately 730,000 distinct CDR3 sequences listed, approximately 44% are singletons. The gene calls are TRBV12-3 or TRBV12-4 and TRBJ2-7; the D gene is possibly TRBD2 (6 bases). Sequencing was done on a sample of blood. The sequence was obtained from a girl aged 10-17 years with multiple sclerosis. CDR3 bases: TGTGCCAGCAGTTTAGGTGTCAGGGCGGGAGAGCAGTACTTC. Its protein is CASSLGVRAGEQYF.